This T cell receptor (beta chain) was observed in a study of blood T cell repertoires in COVID-19. Study context: Donors in the United States, Italy and Spain gave samples during acute or convalescent COVID-19. Sample material is recorded as cDNA or gDNA derived from T cells, B-cell-depleted T cells, or PBMCs.

Original analysis: Reference gene primer amplification gave estimated nucleated cell counts. Clones were read by immunoSEQ multiplex PCR, and TCRdb kept only the in-frame ones, dropping some. The V and J calls and clone size come from that table; D and trimming were worked out from the DNA. Of about 64,000 clones in the sample, around 80% were seen once. This sequence was found in a woman aged 60-75 years with acute or convalescent COVID-19. Source material: peripheral blood.

CDR3 sequence reads: CATSDLPHTGQGVPPLHF. The CDR3 DNA sequence: TGTGCCACCAGTGATTTGCCCCACACGGGGCAGGGGGTACCACCCCTCCACTTT. The chain joins TRBV24-1 to TRBJ1-6, with 7 bases identical to TRBD1. V was clipped by 0 bases and J by 11 bases; unmatched bases: 15. The CDR3 contains 18 residues. Germline V gives CDR1 KGHDR, CDR2 SFDVKD.